One and the same sample provided the 9 T cell receptor beta chains below, sequenced in a study of blood T cells in healthy people across ages. PCR was performed a second time for roughly 7 to 11 cycles using a sample-barcoded 5' primer and a J-beta primer mix. TCRdb reprocessed the 5' RACE reads with MiXCR, giving one entry per CDR3 protein. The sample carries some 1.5 million distinct CDR3 sequences, about 28% recorded once. The specimen sequenced was blood. These receptors were obtained from a woman aged 30 to 39 in good health.

Many counts were recorded for this clonotype. The chain is built from TRBV4-3 and TRBJ2-1, with 7 bases that match TRBD2. V dropped 0 bases and J dropped 4; count of bases not matched to a gene: 3. The germline V gene encodes CDR1 LGHNA and CDR2 YSLEER. The CDR3 contains 15 residues. The CDR3 protein is CASSQDGGGYNEQFF. CDR3 in DNA: TGCGCCAGCAGCCAAGATGGGGGGGGGTACAATGAGCAGTTCTTC.

This clonotype was seen more than once but under ten times. The genes are TRBV2 and TRBJ2-4; D may be TRBD1 (5 bases). Germline values: CDR1 SNHLY, CDR2 FYNNEI. Trimming took 2 bases from V and 4 from J, leaving 18 bases between them. CDR3 length: 17 amino acids. The CDR3 DNA reads TGTGCCAGCAGTGAATGGCAGGGCGCTATTCGGAAAAACATTCAGTACTTC. It codes for CASSEWQGAIRKNIQYF.

This clonotype has more than one count but fewer than ten. V and J are TRBV5-1 and TRBJ2-7, with 10 bases identical to TRBD2. Germline V gene sequence: CDR1 SGHRS, CDR2 YFSETQ. The CDR3 is 15 residues long. Trimming removed 0 bases from V and 5 bases from J; junction bases left unmatched: 5. Here the CDR3 DNA reads TGCGCCAGCAGCTTGGTTCTAGCGGGGGCAAACGAGCAGTACTTC. Translated, it gives CASSLVLAGANEQYF.

The CDR3 DNA reads as TGTGCCACCAGCAGAGACGGACTCTCTAGCACAGATACGCAGTATTTT. Protein sequence: CATSRDGLSSTDTQYF. V gene TRBV15 combines with J gene TRBJ2-3, with D possibly being TRBD2 (5 bases). CDR3 length equals 16 residues. Germline CDR1 and CDR2: LNHNV and YYDKDF (reference sequence). V lost 0 bases and J lost 0, with 10 bases in between. Together with reference TRBV15 and TRBJ2-3, the CDR3 gives the full variable domain: DAMVIQNPRYQVTQFGKPVTLSCSQTLNHNVMYWYQQKSSQAPKLLFHYYDKDFNNEADTPDNFQSRRPNTSFCFLDIRSPGLGDTAMYLCATSRDGLSSTDTQYFGPGTRLTVL.

The chain recombines TRBV3-1 with TRBJ2-1, with 8 bases matching TRBD2. Germline CDR1 is LGHDT and CDR2 is YNNKEL (reference sequence). This CDR3 has 15 residues. J was trimmed by 10 bases and V by 0 bases; bases with no gene match: 8. The CDR3 protein is CASSQDSGGGNEQFF. The CDR3 nucleotides read TGTGCCAGCAGCCAAGATTCGGGGGGGGGCAACGAGCAGTTCTTC.

With respect to this clonotype: A much bigger clone sits one base away, suggesting this may be a read error. V gene TRBV29-1 combines with J gene TRBJ2-5; 9 positions agree with TRBD1. The V gene end was trimmed by 7 bases and the J gene end by 4 bases; junction bases not matched to a gene: 13. In germline, CDR1 is SQVTM, CDR2 ANQGSEA. This CDR3 contains 15 residues. CDR3 bases: TGCAGCGCAACGGGGCCAACAGGGGGCGTAGAGACCCAGTACTTC. Translation: CSATGPTGGVETQYF.

This clonotype came up a few times. The genes are TRBV6-2 or TRBV6-3 and TRBJ2-5; 7 bases map to TRBD1. The CDR3 loop spans 16 amino acids. With 0 bases clipped from V and 5 bases from J, the junction kept 9 bases outside the gene matches. The germline V gene encodes CDR1 MNHEY and CDR2 SVGEGT. CDR3 nucleotides: TGTGCCAGCAGTTACTCCGGGACAGCTATTAGGGAGACCCAGTACTTC. It specifies CASSYSGTAIRETQYF.

This clonotype has a handful of counts. V is TRBV27 and J is TRBJ1-2; D is perhaps TRBD1 (5 bases). Germline CDR1 is MNHEY and CDR2 is SMNVEV (reference sequence). The CDR3 extends over 15 amino acids. Trimming stripped 3 bases from V and 4 bases from J, with 15 bases between. The CDR3 nucleotides are TGTGCCAGCAGTTTTTCAGGGTCCTACCGCTATGGCTACACCTTC. Encoded protein: CASSFSGSYRYGYTF.

The chain employs TRBV29-1 and TRBJ2-5; D not resolved. Deletions cut 2 bases from V and 7 bases from J, with 5 bases between. The CDR3 is 10 amino acids. Germline-derived CDR1 and CDR2 are SQVTM and ANQGSEA. In nucleotides, the CDR3 is TGCAGCGTTGAAAGGATGACCCAGTACTTC. This sequence encodes CSVERMTQYF. Combining the CDR3 with reference TRBV29-1 and TRBJ2-5 gives the whole variable domain SAVISQKPSRDICQRGTSLTIQCQVDSQVTMMFWYRQQPGQSLTLIATANQGSEATYESGFVIDKFPISRPNLTFSTLTVSNMSPEDSSIYLCSVERMTQYFGPGTRLLVL.